This TCR beta chain was sequenced during a study of T cell repertoires in cytomegalovirus infection. Study-wide background: The public TCR beta signatures pointed to both CMV infection and matching HLA type.

This clonotype showed up many times. No antigen is known for it. General study findings and limits: Clonotypes of TCR beta that were HLA-C-restricted and CMV-specific dominated the ex vivo response.

TCRdb processed the reads anew with MiXCR; each CDR3 protein has one entry. The sample has more than 500,000 distinct CDR3 sequences; about 15% are singletons. V was clipped by 1 base and J by 4 bases, with 13 bases between them. The CDR3 is made up of 15 amino acids. From germline, CDR1 is MNHNS and CDR2 SASEGT. Material for sequencing was CD8+ T cells from PBMCs. V usage is TRBV6-1 and J usage is TRBJ1-1; possibly TRBD1 for D (6 bases). This sequence was found in a human donor in good health (CMV status not recorded). Some clones in this sample may be carry-over from other donors' samples. For the CDR3, the DNA is TGTGCCAGCAGTGAAGGGAGGGGGGGCGGCACTGAAGCTTTCTTT. Protein product: CASSEGRGGGTEAFF.